One sample yielded the 6 T cell receptor beta chains listed below, sequenced in a study of control samples from healthy donors and cancer patients. Data came from immunoSEQ multiplex PCR; TCRdb stores just in-frame clones and leaves some out. Seen here are 150,000 to 180,000 clones, approximately 93% observed once, and the top ten hold around 6.2%. Sequencing was carried out using blood. The receptors were sampled from a middle-aged man in good health.

The chain couples TRBV7-9 to TRBJ2-3; 10 bases map to TRBD2. Trimming took 5 bases from V and 4 from J; bases not matched to a gene: 12. Germline V lookup: CDR1 SEHNR, CDR2 FQNEAQ (reference sequence). CDR3 size: 17 residues. CDR3 bases: TGTGCCAGCAGCCCCCGGGCTAGCGGGGGCCAGGCAGATACGCAGTATTTT. Translated: CASSPRASGGQADTQYF.

The chain has TRBV30 and TRBJ1-3; maybe TRBD1 (5 bases). Per germline, CDR1 GTSNPN and CDR2 SVGIG (reference sequence). The CDR3 has 17 residues. V lost 5 bases to trimming and J lost 0 bases, with 20 bases between them. In DNA, the CDR3 is TGTGCCTGGTCCTCCTTGGGGGGTGCTATCTCTGGAAACACCATATATTTT. This translates into CAWSSLGGAISGNTIYF. Combining the CDR3 with reference TRBV30 and TRBJ1-3 gives the whole variable domain SQTIHQWPATLVQPVGSPLSLECTVEGTSNPNLYWYRQAAGRGLQLLFYSVGIGQISSEVPQNLSASRPQDRQFILSSKKLLLSDSGFYLCAWSSLGGAISGNTIYFGEGSWLTVV.

The chain has TRBV4-1 and TRBJ2-3, with D tentatively TRBD1 or TRBD2 (5 bases each). Trimming pared 1 base from V and 8 bases from J, leaving 13 bases between. Germline values: CDR1 MGHRA, CDR2 YSYEKL. This CDR3 region has 14 residues. CDR3 region: CASSQGTFGTTQYF. CDR3 nucleotide sequence: TGCGCCAGCAGCCAAGGTACCTTTGGGACTACGCAGTATTTT.

CDR3 region: CASSFGVPSDNEQFF. Here the CDR3 DNA reads TGTGCCAGCAGCTTCGGAGTCCCTTCAGACAATGAGCAGTTCTTC. The genes are TRBV7-8 and TRBJ2-1, with unresolved D. The V end lost 3 bases, the J end lost 5 bases, and 14 bases lay between the germline ends. CDR1 and CDR2 (germline): SGHVS, FQNEAQ. The CDR3 is 15 amino acids.

This clone was picked up one time. The chain recombines TRBV27 with TRBJ2-7, with D perhaps matching TRBD1 (5 bases). V shed 3 bases and J shed 0 bases, with 15 bases lying between them. Germline CDR1 MNHEY, CDR2 SMNVEV (reference sequence). CDR3 length equals 16 residues. The CDR3 reads CASSLLYQGSSYEQYF. CDR3 bases: TGTGCCAGCAGTTTGTTGTATCAGGGAAGCTCCTACGAGCAGTACTTC.

The sample holds one count of this clone. The chain links TRBV19 to TRBJ1-1; possible D gene TRBD1, 5 bases. CDR1 LNHDA and CDR2 SQIVND come from the germline V gene (reference sequence). This CDR3 is 13 amino acids long. V lost 7 bases and J lost 1, with 10 bases in between. The CDR3 sequence: CASIGVRNTEAFF. CDR3 sequence (DNA): TGTGCCAGTATAGGGGTGAGGAACACTGAAGCTTTCTTT.